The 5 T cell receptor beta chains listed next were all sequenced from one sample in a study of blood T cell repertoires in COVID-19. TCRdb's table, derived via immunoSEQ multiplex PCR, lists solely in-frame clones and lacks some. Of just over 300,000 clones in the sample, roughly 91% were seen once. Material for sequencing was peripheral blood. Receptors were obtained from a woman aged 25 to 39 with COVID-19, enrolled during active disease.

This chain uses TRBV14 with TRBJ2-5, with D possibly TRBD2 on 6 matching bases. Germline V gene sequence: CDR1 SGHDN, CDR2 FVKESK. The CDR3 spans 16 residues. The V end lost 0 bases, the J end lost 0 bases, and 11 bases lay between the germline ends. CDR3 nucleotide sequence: TGTGCCAGCAGCCAAGATCGGGGACTGTACCAAGAGACCCAGTACTTC. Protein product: CASSQDRGLYQETQYF.

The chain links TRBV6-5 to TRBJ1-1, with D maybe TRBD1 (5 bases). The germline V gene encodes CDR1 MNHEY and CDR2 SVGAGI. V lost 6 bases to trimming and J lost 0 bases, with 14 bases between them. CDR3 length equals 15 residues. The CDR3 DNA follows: TGTGCCAGCAGGCCCGGATGGGGGGTGAACACTGAAGCTTTCTTT. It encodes CASRPGWGVNTEAFF.

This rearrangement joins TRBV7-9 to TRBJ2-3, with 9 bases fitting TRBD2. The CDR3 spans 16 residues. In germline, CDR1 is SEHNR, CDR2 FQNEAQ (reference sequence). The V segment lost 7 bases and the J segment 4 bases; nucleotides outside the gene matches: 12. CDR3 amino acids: CASTARLADVADTQYF. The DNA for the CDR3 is TGTGCCAGCACGGCTCGACTAGCGGACGTGGCAGATACGCAGTATTTT.

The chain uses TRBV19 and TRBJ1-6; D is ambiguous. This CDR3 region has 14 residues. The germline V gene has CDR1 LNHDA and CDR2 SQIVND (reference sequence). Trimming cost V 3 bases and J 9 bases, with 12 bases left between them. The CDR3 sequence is CASSIPSYSSPLHF. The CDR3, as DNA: TGTGCCAGTAGTATCCCTTCTTATTCTTCACCCCTCCACTTT.

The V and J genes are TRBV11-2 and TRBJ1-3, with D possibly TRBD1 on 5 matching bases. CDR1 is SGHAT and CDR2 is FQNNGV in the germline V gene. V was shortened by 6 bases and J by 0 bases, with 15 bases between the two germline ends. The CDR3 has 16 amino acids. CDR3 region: CASRSLGASSGNTIYF. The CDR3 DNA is TGTGCCAGCAGATCCCTTGGGGCAAGCTCTGGAAACACCATATATTTT.